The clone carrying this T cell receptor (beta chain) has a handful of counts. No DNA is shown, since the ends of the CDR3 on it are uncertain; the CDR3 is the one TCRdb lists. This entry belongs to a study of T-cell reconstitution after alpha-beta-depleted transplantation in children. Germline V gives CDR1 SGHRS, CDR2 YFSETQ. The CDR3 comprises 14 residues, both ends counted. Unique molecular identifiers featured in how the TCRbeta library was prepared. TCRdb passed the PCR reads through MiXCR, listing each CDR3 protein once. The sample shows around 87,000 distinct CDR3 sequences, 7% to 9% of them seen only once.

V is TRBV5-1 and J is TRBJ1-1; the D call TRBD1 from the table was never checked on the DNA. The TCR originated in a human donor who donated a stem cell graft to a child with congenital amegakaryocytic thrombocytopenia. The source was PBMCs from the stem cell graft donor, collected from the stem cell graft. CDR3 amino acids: CASSLFGAGTEAFF.